Here is one T cell receptor (beta chain) with its context. Original handling: Quantification of nucleated cells was approximated via reference gene primer amplification. Here immunoSEQ multiplex PCR was the method, and the copy in TCRdb shows in-frame clones only, minus some. V and J calls plus clone size are reproduced from that table; the DNA served to infer D and trimming. Of about 400,000 clones listed, approximately 91% are singletons. Germline V gene sequence: CDR1 SGHVS, CDR2 FQNEAQ. Deletions cut 5 bases from V and 5 bases from J, with 19 bases between. CDR3 length: 16 amino acids. The data belong to a study of blood T cell repertoires in COVID-19. Study-level background: Sites across the United States, Italy and Spain contributed samples from acute and convalescent COVID-19.

Participant age was 18 to 89 years, and participants resided in about two dozen US areas. Grouping used clinical history reported by participants in a survey and questionnaire. This TCR derives from a woman between 40 and 50 years old with acute COVID-19. The rearrangement uses TRBV7-8 and TRBJ1-5, with a tentative D call TRBD1 (5 bases). Sequenced material: PBMCs or T cells enriched from blood (not recorded which). CDR3 sequence reads: CASSPRRGKGDQPQHF. DNA of the CDR3: TGTGCCAGCAGCCCTCGGCGGGGGAAGGGTGATCAGCCCCAGCATTTT.